Shown below are 19 T cell receptor beta chains from a single sample sequenced in a study of cytomegalovirus exposure and HLA in healthy donors. The study ran its PCR with 60 Vbeta and 13 Jbeta primers. TCRdb's table, derived via immunoSEQ multiplex PCR, lists solely in-frame clones and lacks some. The table records roughly 230,000 clones, 80% to 95% of them present only once. The specimen sequenced was PBMCs. Receptors originate from a girl aged 2 to 9 in good health and CMV-seronegative.

The genes are TRBV2 and TRBJ2-1; 11 nucleotides align to TRBD2. The CDR3 has 21 residues. V was pared by 5 bases and J by 2 bases, with 20 bases of the junction left unmatched. Germline CDR1 is SNHLY and CDR2 is FYNNEI. This CDR3 reads CASSFTRLAGKQPTAYNEQFF. The CDR3 region has the DNA TGTGCCAGCAGTTTTACCCGACTAGCGGGAAAGCAGCCGACGGCCTACAATGAGCAGTTCTTC.

The V gene is TRBV5-5, the J gene TRBJ2-3; the match to TRBD2 covers 10 bases. Germline assignment: CDR1 SGHKS and CDR2 YYEKEE (reference sequence). The CDR3 sequence is 14 residues long. V trimming: 4 bases; J trimming: 5 bases; junction bases outside the gene matches: 4. The CDR3 bases are TGTGCCAGCAGCAAGCGGGAGGGATTAGATACGCAGTATTTT. This translates into CASSKREGLDTQYF. Variable domain in full (rest from reference TRBV5-5 and TRBJ2-3): DAGVTQSPTHLIKTRGQQVTLRCSPISGHKSVSWYQQVLGQGPQFIFQYYEKEERGRGNFPDRFSARQFPNYSSELNVNALLLGDSALYLCASSKREGLDTQYFGPGTRLTVL.

The V and J genes are TRBV6-6 and TRBJ2-7; the match to TRBD1 covers 10 bases. Per germline, CDR1 MNHNY and CDR2 SVGAGI (reference sequence). The length of the CDR3 is 15 residues. Germline trimming cut 2 bases from V and 5 bases from J; bases unmatched to any gene: 6. The CDR3 region is CASSYAGQGNHEQYF. The CDR3 DNA reads TGTGCCAGCAGTTACGCGGGACAGGGGAACCACGAGCAGTACTTC.

This clone was picked up one time. The chain has TRBV7-9 and TRBJ2-7; TRBD2 matches at 7 bases. The CDR3 runs to 16 residues. The germline V gene has CDR1 SEHNR and CDR2 FQNEAQ (reference sequence). Germline trimming cut 5 bases from V and 0 bases from J; bases unmatched to any gene: 10. CDR3: CASSAAGLDYSYEQYF. In nucleotides, the CDR3 is TGTGCCAGCAGCGCTGCAGGACTAGACTACTCCTACGAGCAGTACTTC.

As for this clone: One end of the junction fails to match germline, which may point to a read error. Other DNA sequences in this sample translate to the same CDR3. The rearrangement uses TRBV7-8 and TRBJ1-1, with unresolved D. The CDR3 has 16 amino acids. From germline, CDR1 is SGHVS and CDR2 FQNEAQ. The CDR3 nucleotides are TGCGCCAGCAGCTTAGCCCGCGGAACGGAGGACACTGAAGCTTTCTTT. This sequence encodes CASSLARGTEDTEAFF.

This chain uses TRBV28 with TRBJ1-1; 7 positions agree with TRBD1. The V gene's germline CDR1 is MDHEN and CDR2 SYDVKM. With V trimmed by 8 bases and J by 1 base, 7 bases remained unmatched. The CDR3 extends over 14 amino acids. In DNA form, the CDR3 reads TGTGCCAGCGCGGTGGGGACAGCGAACACTGAAGCTTTCTTT. Protein sequence: CASAVGTANTEAFF. Full variable domain (remainder filled in from reference TRBV28 and TRBJ1-1): DVKVTQSSRYLVKRTGEKVFLECVQDMDHENMFWYRQDPGLGLRLIYFSYDVKMKEKGDIPEGYSVSREKKERFSLILESASTNQTSMYLCASAVGTANTEAFFGQGTRLTVV.

This clone was recorded once. V gene TRBV30 combines with J gene TRBJ2-2, with a possible D match to TRBD2 (6 bases). The CDR3 has 15 residues. V was trimmed by 0 bases and J by 5 bases, leaving 13 bases between them. Germline CDR1 is GTSNPN and CDR2 is SVGIG (reference sequence). This chain's CDR3 is CAWSVRWGDTGELFF. The CDR3 coding sequence is TGTGCCTGGAGTGTACGCTGGGGGGATACCGGGGAGCTGTTTTTT.

The V and J genes are TRBV29-1 and TRBJ2-7, with 7 positions matching TRBD1. The germline gives CDR1 SQVTM, CDR2 ANQGSEA. Losses at the gene ends were 7 bases for V and 6 bases for J; bases not matched to a gene: 12. The CDR3 loop spans 13 amino acids. CDR3 amino acids: CSATGTVKGEQYF. CDR3 sequence (DNA): TGCAGCGCGACCGGGACAGTTAAAGGCGAGCAGTACTTC.

This clone occurred a few times. The chain combines TRBV11-2 with TRBJ2-1; 8 bases match TRBD2. CDR3 length: 15 residues. Trimming took 11 bases from V and 2 from J; bases not matched to a gene: 11. Germline loops: CDR1 SGHAT, CDR2 FQNNGV. The CDR3 region has the DNA TGTGCCGGGGGAACTAGCGGTTCCACCTACAATGAGCAGTTCTTC. Protein product: CAGGTSGSTYNEQFF.

V is TRBV6-6 and J is TRBJ2-5; possible D gene TRBD2, 7 bases. The germline gives CDR1 MNHNY, CDR2 SVGAGI (reference sequence). The CDR3 has 13 amino acids. Deletions cut 2 bases from V and 11 bases from J, with 15 bases between. CDR3 coding DNA: TGTGCCAGCAGTTACAGGGGGGCGGGGGAGCAGTACTTC. Translated, it gives CASSYRGAGEQYF.

V gene TRBV13 combines with J gene TRBJ2-3, with 15 bases matching TRBD2. The ends lost 4 bases at V and 6 bases at J; junction bases unmatched: 8. The CDR3 is 17 residues long. Per germline, CDR1 PRHDT and CDR2 FYEKMQ (reference sequence). CDR3 nucleotide sequence: TGTGCCAGCAGCTCCCCAGGACTAGCGGGGGGGCAGGATACGCAGTATTTT. The encoded protein is CASSSPGLAGGQDTQYF.

This rearrangement joins TRBV7-9 to TRBJ1-2; D is perhaps TRBD1 (5 bases). Between the trimmed V and J ends, which lost 5 bases and 5 bases, there was a span of 21 bases. Germline V gives CDR1 SEHNR, CDR2 FQNEAQ (reference sequence). The CDR3 totals 16 residues. CDR3 sequence: CASSNSVLGRRYGYTF. The CDR3 DNA reads TGTGCCAGCAGCAATTCCGTTTTGGGGCGCAGATATGGCTACACCTTC.

This rearrangement joins TRBV5-4 to TRBJ2-3; 14 bases map to TRBD2. The germline gives CDR1 SGHNT, CDR2 YYREEE (reference sequence). Trimming took 0 bases from V and 2 from J; bases not matched to a gene: 2. The length of the CDR3 is 17 residues. The CDR3 nucleotides are TGTGCCAGCAGCTTGGGGACTAGCGGGAGGAACACAGATACGCAGTATTTT. Residues: CASSLGTSGRNTDTQYF.

The genes are TRBV27 and TRBJ1-1, with a weak D call TRBD1 (6 bases). The V gene lost 6 bases and the J gene lost 3 bases, with 17 bases spanning the gap. The germline CDR1 and CDR2 sequences are MNHEY and SMNVEV (reference sequence). This CDR3 region has 15 residues. CDR3 in amino acids: CASRKRGGQHTEAFF. CDR3 nucleotide sequence: TGTGCCAGCAGAAAAAGGGGGGGACAACACACTGAAGCTTTCTTT.

This chain joins TRBV6-1 and TRBJ2-3, with TRBD2 matching over 11 bases. Germline lookup yields CDR1 MNHNS and CDR2 SASEGT. The V segment lost 3 bases and the J segment 4 bases; nucleotides outside the gene matches: 9. The CDR3 totals 17 residues. The DNA of the CDR3 is TGTGCCAGCAGTGACCCAGTAGCGGGGGGGGTCTCAGATACGCAGTATTTT. Protein product: CASSDPVAGGVSDTQYF.

Regarding this clone: One junction end does not reproduce the germline sequence, and a read error may be involved. This sequence joins TRBV7-9 and TRBJ2-5, with 13 nucleotides matching TRBD2. Germline values: CDR1 SEHNR, CDR2 FQNEAQ (reference sequence). The length of the CDR3 is 19 residues. The CDR3 loop reads CASSIAPGLAGLPEETQYF. The CDR3 nucleotides read TGTGCCAGCAGCATAGCCCCGGGACTAGCGGGACTCCCCGAAGAGACCCAGTACTTC.

This chain uses TRBV30 with TRBJ1-2; D is perhaps TRBD1 (6 bases). The ends were cut back, 0 bases at V and 2 bases at J, with 16 bases in the middle. The germline CDR1 and CDR2 sequences are GTSNPN and SVGIG (reference sequence). The CDR3 is 16 amino acids. DNA for the CDR3: TGTGCCTGGAGTGTCCTTCGGGGACACCCCAACTATGGCTACACCTTC. It codes for CAWSVLRGHPNYGYTF.

V usage is TRBV9 and J usage is TRBJ1-2; TRBD1 aligns across 8 bases. J lost 0 bases, V lost 3 bases, and 10 bases had no gene match. Germline V gives CDR1 SGDLS, CDR2 YYNGEE. The CDR3 contains 17 residues. Here the CDR3 DNA reads TGTGCCAGCAGCGACCGCCGGGGGACAGGAACTAACTATGGCTACACCTTC. Translating it yields CASSDRRGTGTNYGYTF.

CDR3 residues: CASSPGAVVSDTQYF. CDR3 sequence (DNA): TGTGCCAGCTCACCAGGGGCAGTAGTTTCAGATACGCAGTATTTT. The rearrangement joins TRBV18 to TRBJ2-3, with D perhaps TRBD1 (5 bases). Germline CDR1 KGHSH, CDR2 LQKENI. V lost 2 bases and J 4 bases, leaving 13 bases between the germline ends. CDR3 size: 15 residues.